This TCR beta chain was recovered during a study of vaccination effects on CD4 cells after COVID-19 (dated by TCRdb to 2022 to 2024). Concerning the study at large: Each participant got two doses of an mRNA SARS-CoV-2 vaccine, either BNT162b2 or mRNA-1273. Pre-vaccine samples were drawn from a couple of convalescent patients 16 days and one week before the first dose, at 142 and 148 days after COVID-19 diagnosis. The study compared SARS-CoV-2 spike-specific CD4+ TCR repertoires before and after mRNA vaccination in COVID-19 convalescent patients and infection-naive vaccine recipients. The full study included roughly 10 COVID-19 convalescent patients and a few SARS-CoV-2-naive healthy vaccine recipients. In the study, cultures from other donors were sequenced using the Oncomine TCR Beta short-read assay on an Illumina iSeq 100.

The protocol used for the library was the immunoSEQ multiplex PCR assay. DNA from the cultured, isolated CD4+ T cells was subjected to TCR beta CDR3 sequencing. Processing in the source paper ran as follows. Non-productive TCR sequences were removed and reads were trimmed to the CDR3 region, keeping CDR3s of at least 7 amino acids. Antigen-specific clonotypes were identified using the MANAFEST web app by comparison of expansion in peptide wells against reference cultures. To be called positive, a clone needed expansion at FDR<0.05 compared with the reference and with all other wells, an odds ratio greater than 5, and a frequency greater than 0.1% in two replicate wells. Clonotypes significantly expanded in SARS-CoV-2 spike wells and in at least one common cold coronavirus spike condition were defined as cross-reactive. Using the stringdist R package, CDR3 similarity was measured by Levenshtein distance, and unrooted trees were constructed with ape in R 3.6.1. The table comes from immuneACCESS by way of TCRdb, which keeps in-frame sequences with V and J called. Part of the clones is missing from these tables; in studies checked, under half for an unresolved V gene and the rest for unknown reasons. V, J and clone size were drawn from that table, and D and trimming were deduced from the DNA. The sample table contains 63,000 or so clones; only one count was recorded for around 70% of them. The top ten clones comprise 5% of the sample.

The germline V gene gives CDR1 as SGHRS and CDR2 as YFSETQ. V loses 1 base of germline sequence and J loses 9 bases, and the interval between the two ends is 11 bases. The CDR3 covers 13 residues, taking in both the cysteine and the phenylalanine. The read is trimmed to its CDR3 DNA, 39 bases read in frame from base 1. In the ViraFEST assay, PBMC were stimulated with viral peptide pools, and TCR sequencing was then used to find antigen-specific CD4+ T cell clonotypes based on their expansion. After 10 days of culture, CD4+ T cells were isolated with the EasySep CD4+ T cell isolation kit. PCR-confirmed SARS-CoV-2 infection had occurred in convalescent patients between March and December 2020, before the Alpha, Beta and Delta variants emerged in the United States. About 1.8 million PBMC per well were cultured with about 9 ug/ml peptides in IMDM containing 5% human AB serum, about 9.7 IU/ml IL-2 and gentamicin. An HIV-1 Nef peptide pool served as the negative control culture condition. On days 3 and 7, half of the culture medium was replaced with fresh IL-2-containing medium. Unless otherwise noted, each peptide stimulation condition was cultured in triplicate wells. Using Ficoll-Paque Plus gradient centrifugation, PBMC were separated from whole blood and then either used fresh or cryopreserved at -140C. Genomic DNA was extracted from cultured CD4+ T cells with the QIAamp micro DNA kit.

Study-wide findings and limitations: Clones induced by infection and clones induced by vaccination both contracted markedly at late timepoints after vaccination, which fits with T cell responses waning over time. In convalescent patients, the post-vaccine spike-reactive repertoire consisted mainly of new vaccine-induced clones, largely distinct from infection-induced clones. The study was limited by a small number of convalescent patients and lacked early post-infection timepoints.

With regard to this clone: Its antigen remains unidentified. Base qualities are not at hand, and no much larger clone is one base apart.

The source is a human donor who had a prior SARS-CoV-2 infection. The receptor chain draws on TRBV5-1 and TRBJ2-1, with the D segment identity uncertain. Sample: CD4+ T cells from PBMCs cultured with HIV peptides, taken before COVID-19 vaccination. The meaning of the sample's cell subset or site label: HIV-1 Nef peptide pool negative control/reference culture. The CDR3 sequence is CASSLISDGEQFF. At the DNA level, the sequence is TGCGCCAGCAGCTTGATTAGTGACGGTGAGCAGTTCTTC.